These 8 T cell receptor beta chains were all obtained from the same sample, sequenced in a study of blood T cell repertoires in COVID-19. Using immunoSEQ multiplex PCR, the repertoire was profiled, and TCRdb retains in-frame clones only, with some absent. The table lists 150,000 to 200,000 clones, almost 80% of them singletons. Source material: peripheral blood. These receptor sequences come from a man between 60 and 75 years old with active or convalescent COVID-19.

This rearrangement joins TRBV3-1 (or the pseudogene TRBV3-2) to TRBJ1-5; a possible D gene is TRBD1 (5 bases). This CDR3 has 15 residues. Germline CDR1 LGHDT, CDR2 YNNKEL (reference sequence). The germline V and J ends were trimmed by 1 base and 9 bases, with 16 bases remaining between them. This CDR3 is CASSQAVALGGPQHF. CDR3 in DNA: TGTGCCAGCAGCCAAGCCGTGGCACTCGGGGGGCCCCAGCATTTT.

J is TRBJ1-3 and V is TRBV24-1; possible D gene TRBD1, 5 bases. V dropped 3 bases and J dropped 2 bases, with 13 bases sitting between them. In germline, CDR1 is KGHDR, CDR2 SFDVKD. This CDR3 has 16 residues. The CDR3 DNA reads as TGTGCCACCAGTGATCGGTCCCCAGGGCCTGGAAACACCATATATTTT. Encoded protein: CATSDRSPGPGNTIYF.

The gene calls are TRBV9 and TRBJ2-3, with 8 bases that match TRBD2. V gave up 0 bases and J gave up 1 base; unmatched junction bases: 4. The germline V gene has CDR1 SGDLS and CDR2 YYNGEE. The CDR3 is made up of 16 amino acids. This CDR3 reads CASSVGSGGRTDTQYF. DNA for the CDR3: TGTGCCAGCAGCGTAGGAAGCGGGGGTCGCACAGATACGCAGTATTTT.

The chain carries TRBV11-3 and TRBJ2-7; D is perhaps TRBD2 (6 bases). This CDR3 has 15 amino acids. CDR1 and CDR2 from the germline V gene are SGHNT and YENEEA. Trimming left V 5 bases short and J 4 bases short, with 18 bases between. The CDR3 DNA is TGTGCCAGCAGCCCCTCGTTCGGGAGAGCTTACGAGCAGTACTTC. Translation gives CASSPSFGRAYEQYF.

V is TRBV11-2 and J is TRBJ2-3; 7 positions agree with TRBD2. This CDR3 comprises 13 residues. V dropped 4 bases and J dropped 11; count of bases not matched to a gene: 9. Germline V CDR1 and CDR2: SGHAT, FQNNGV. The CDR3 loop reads CASSSFGGIRQYF. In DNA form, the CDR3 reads TGTGCCAGCAGCTCATTCGGGGGGATTAGGCAGTATTTT.

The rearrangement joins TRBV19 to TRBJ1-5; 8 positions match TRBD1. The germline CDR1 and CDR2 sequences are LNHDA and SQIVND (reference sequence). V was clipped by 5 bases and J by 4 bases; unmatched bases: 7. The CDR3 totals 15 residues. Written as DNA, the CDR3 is TGTGCCAGTAGTGTAAGACAGGGGAGGAATCAGCCCCAGCATTTT. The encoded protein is CASSVRQGRNQPQHF.

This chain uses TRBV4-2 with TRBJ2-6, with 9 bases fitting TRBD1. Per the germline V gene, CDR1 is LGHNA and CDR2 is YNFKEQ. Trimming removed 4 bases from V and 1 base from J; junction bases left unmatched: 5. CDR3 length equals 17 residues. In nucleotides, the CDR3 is TGTGCCAGCAGCCTCGGGACAGGGCTTTCTGGGGCCAACGTCCTGACTTTC. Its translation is CASSLGTGLSGANVLTF.

DNA for the CDR3: TGTGCCAGTGCCTCTGGCGACGGGGACTACGAGCAGTACTTC. Translating gives CASASGDGDYEQYF. This rearrangement joins TRBV19 to TRBJ2-7; D may be TRBD2 (5 bases). The V end lost 8 bases, the J end lost 3 bases, and 17 bases lay between the germline ends. The CDR3 runs to 14 residues. Germline CDR1 is LNHDA and CDR2 is SQIVND (reference sequence).